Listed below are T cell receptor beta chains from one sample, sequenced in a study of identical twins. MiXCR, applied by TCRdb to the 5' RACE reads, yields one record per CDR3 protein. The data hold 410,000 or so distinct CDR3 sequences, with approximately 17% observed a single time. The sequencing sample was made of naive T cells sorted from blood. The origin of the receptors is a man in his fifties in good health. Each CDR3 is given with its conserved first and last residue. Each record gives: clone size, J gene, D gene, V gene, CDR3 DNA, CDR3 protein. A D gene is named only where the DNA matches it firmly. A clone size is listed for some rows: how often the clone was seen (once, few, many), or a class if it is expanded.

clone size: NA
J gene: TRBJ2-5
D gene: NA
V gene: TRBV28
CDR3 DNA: TGTGCCAGCACCAGTGCGGGGCAAGAGACCCAGTACTTC
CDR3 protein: CASTSAGQETQYF

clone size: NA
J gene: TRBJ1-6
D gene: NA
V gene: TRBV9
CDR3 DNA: TGTGCCAGCAGCGTAGAGGGGTACGATAATTCACCCCTCCACTTT
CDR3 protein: CASSVEGYDNSPLHF

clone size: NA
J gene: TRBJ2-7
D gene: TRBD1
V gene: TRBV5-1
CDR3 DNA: TGCGCCAGCAGCGCCTGGACAGGGGCTACCTACGAGCAGTACTTC
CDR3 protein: CASSAWTGATYEQYF

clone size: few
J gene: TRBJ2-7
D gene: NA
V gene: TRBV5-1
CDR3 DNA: TGCGCCAGCAGCGCCAGACAGTTTAACTCCTACGAGCAGTACTTC
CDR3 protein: CASSARQFNSYEQYF

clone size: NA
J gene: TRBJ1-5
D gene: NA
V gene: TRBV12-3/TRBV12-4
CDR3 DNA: TGTGCCAGCAGTTCAGGGATTCACAATCAGCCCCAGCATTTT
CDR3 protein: CASSSGIHNQPQHF

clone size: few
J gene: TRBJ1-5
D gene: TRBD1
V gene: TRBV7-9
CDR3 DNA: TGTGCCAGCAGCTCTCAGGGACAGAATCAGCCCCAGCATTTT
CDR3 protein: CASSSQGQNQPQHF

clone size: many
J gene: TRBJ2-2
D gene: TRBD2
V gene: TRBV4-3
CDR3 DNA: TGCGCCAGCAGCCAAGACGAAGCGGGATTGAACACCGGGGAGCTGTTTTTT
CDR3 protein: CASSQDEAGLNTGELFF

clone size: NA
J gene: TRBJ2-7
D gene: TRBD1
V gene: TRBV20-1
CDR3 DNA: TGCAGTGCAGCGAGGACAGGGGTCGAGCAGTACTTC
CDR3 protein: CSAARTGVEQYF

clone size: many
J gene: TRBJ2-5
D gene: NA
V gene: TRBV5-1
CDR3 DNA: TGCGCCAGCAGCTTGGCCACTCAAGAGACCCAGTACTTC
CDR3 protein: CASSLATQETQYF

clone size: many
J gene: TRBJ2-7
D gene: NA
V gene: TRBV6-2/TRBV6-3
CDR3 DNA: TGTGCCAGCAGCCGACTCTACGAGCAGTACTTC
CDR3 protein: CASSRLYEQYF

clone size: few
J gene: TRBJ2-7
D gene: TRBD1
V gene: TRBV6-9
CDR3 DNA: TGTGCCAGCACAAAACAGGGGTTCTCCTACGAGCAGTACTTC
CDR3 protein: CASTKQGFSYEQYF

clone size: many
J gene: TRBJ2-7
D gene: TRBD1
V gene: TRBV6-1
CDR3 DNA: TGTGCCAGCAGTAGCTGGACAGGTGTCTCCTACGAGCAGTACTTC
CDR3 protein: CASSSWTGVSYEQYF

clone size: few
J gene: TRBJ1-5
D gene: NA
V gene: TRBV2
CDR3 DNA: TGTGCCAGCAGTGAAAGGGTCAGGGACGGTCAGCCCCAGCATTTT
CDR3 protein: CASSERVRDGQPQHF

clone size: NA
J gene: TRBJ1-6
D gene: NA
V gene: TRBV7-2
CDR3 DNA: TGTGCCAGCAGCTTAGATCCAGGCATCAATTCACCCCTCCACTTT
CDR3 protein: CASSLDPGINSPLHF

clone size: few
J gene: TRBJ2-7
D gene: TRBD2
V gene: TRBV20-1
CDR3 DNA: TGCAGTTTCGGGGTCGGACTAGCGGGAGTCTACTCCTACGAGCAGTACTTC
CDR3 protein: CSFGVGLAGVYSYEQYF

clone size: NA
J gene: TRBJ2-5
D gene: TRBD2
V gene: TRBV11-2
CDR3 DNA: TGTGCCAGCAGCTCCTTGGTGGGGGACTATTGGCTCCCGGAGACCCAGTACTTC
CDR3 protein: CASSSLVGDYWLPETQYF

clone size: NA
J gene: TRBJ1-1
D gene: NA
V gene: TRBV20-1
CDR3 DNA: TGCAGTGCTAGAGTTTTGGCTGAAGCTTTCTTT
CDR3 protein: CSARVLAEAFF

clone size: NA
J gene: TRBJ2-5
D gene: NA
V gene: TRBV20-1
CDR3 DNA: TGCAGCCCCTGGGACTTTCAAGAGACCCAGTACTTC
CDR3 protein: CSPWDFQETQYF

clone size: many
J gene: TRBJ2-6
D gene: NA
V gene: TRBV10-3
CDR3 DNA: TGTGCCAGTACGAGCTCTGGGGCCAACGTCCTGACTTTC
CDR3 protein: CASTSSGANVLTF

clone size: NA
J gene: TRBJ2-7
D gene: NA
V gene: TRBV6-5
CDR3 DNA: TGTGCCAGCAGTTACTCGAGGGGAGGGGGAAGAGACGAGCAGTACTTC
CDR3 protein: CASSYSRGGGRDEQYF

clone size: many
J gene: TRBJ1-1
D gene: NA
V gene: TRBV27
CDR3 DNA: TGTGCCAGCAGTCCGAGTGTTGGACAGCGGTCCACTGAAGCTTTCTTT
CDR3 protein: CASSPSVGQRSTEAFF

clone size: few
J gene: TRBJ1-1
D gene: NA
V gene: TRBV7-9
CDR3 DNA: TGTGCCAGCAGCCCTGGGGGTTTTCAGGACACTGAAGCTTTCTTT
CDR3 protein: CASSPGGFQDTEAFF

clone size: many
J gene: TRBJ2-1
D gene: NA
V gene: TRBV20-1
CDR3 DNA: TGCAGTGCTAGAGATCTCGAACCCCGTGGGCAGTTCTTC
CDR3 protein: CSARDLEPRGQFF

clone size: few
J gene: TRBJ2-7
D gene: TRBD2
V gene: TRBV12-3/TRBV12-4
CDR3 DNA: TGTGCCAGCAGTTTGACTAGCGGGGGCCCCTACGAGCAGTACTTC
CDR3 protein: CASSLTSGGPYEQYF

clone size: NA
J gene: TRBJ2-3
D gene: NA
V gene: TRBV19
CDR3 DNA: TGTGCCAGTAGTATAGATTCCTTCGTCGGGGTCGGCGCAGATACGCAGTATTTT
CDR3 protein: CASSIDSFVGVGADTQYF

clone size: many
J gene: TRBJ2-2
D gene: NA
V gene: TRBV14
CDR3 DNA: TGTGCCAGCAGCCAAGAGAAGGCCGGGGAGCTGTTTTTT
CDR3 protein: CASSQEKAGELFF

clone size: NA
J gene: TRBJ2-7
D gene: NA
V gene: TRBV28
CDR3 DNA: TGTGCCACCATGGGTCTGGACCTTGGGGATTCCTACGAGCAGTACTTC
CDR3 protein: CATMGLDLGDSYEQYF

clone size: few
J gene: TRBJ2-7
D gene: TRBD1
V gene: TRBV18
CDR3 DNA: TGTGCCAGCTCACCACAGGACAGGGGCGAGCAGTACTTC
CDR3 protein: CASSPQDRGEQYF

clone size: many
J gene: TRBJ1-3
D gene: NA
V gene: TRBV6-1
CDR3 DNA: TGTGCCAGCAGTGAAAGGGTTTCTGGAAACACCATATATTTT
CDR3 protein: CASSERVSGNTIYF

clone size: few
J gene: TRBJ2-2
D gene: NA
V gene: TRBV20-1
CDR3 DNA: TGCAGTGCTAGGGAGGGGGTGCACACCGGGGAGCTGTTTTTT
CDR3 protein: CSAREGVHTGELFF

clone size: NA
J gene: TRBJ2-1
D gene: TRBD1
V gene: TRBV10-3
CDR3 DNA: TGTGCCATCAGTTATACCGGACAGGCCCCCAATGAGCAGTTCTTC
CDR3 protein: CAISYTGQAPNEQFF

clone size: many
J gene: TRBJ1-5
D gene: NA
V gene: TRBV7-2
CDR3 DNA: TGTGCCAGCAGCTTCCATATCAATCAGCCCCAGCATTTT
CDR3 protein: CASSFHINQPQHF

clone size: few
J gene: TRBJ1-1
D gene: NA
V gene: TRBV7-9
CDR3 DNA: TGTGCCAGCAGCTTAGAAGCGGGAGGAGCCACTGAAGCTTTCTTT
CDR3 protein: CASSLEAGGATEAFF

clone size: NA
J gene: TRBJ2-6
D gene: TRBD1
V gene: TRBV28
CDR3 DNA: TGTGCCAGCAGATACAGGGGGGAGGCCAACGTCCTGACTTTC
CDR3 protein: CASRYRGEANVLTF

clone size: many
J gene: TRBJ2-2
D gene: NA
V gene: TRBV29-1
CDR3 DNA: TGCAGCGTTGTAGCGTATGGGGAGCTGTTTTTT
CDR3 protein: CSVVAYGELFF

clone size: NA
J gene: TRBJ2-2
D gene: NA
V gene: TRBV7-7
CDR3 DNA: TGTGCTAGCAGCCCACTAGGCGGGGAGCTGTTTTTT
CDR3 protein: CASSPLGGELFF

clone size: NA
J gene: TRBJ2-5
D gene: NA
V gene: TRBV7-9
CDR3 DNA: TGTGCCAGCAGCTTAGGCCTAACTAGGGAAGAGACCCAGTACTTC
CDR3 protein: CASSLGLTREETQYF

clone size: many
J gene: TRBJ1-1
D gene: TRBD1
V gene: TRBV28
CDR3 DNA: TGTGCCAGCACCCGGACAGGGGGCAACACTGAAGCTTTCTTT
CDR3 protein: CASTRTGGNTEAFF

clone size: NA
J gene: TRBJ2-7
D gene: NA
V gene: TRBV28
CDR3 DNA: TGTGCCAGCAACTTGGAACGGGCCTCCTACGAGCAGTACTTC
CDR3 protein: CASNLERASYEQYF

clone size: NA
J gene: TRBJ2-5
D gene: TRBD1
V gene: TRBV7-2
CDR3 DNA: TGTGCCAGCAGCTACCGACAGGGCCAAGGGACCCAGTACTTC
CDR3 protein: CASSYRQGQGTQYF

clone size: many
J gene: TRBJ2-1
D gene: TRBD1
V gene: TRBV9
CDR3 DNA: TGTGCCAGCAGCGTAGGCCCGGACAGGGGGCACGCTGAGCAGTTCTTC
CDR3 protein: CASSVGPDRGHAEQFF

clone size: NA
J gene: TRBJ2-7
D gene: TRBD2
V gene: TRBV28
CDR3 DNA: TGTGCCAGCAGTTTTGTAGCGGGATTTTACGAGCAGTACTTC
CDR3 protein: CASSFVAGFYEQYF

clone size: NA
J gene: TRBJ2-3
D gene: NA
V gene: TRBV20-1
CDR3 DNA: TGCAGTGCCTCCTCGGGGCAACGATTTGGCACAGATACGCAGTATTTT
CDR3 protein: CSASSGQRFGTDTQYF

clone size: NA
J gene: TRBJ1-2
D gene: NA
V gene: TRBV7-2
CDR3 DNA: TGTGCCAGCAGCCGTCCCCCGGGAGGCTACACCTTC
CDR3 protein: CASSRPPGGYTF

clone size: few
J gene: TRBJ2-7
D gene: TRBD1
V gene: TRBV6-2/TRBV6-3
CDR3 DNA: TGTGCCAGCAGTTACAGCCAGGGGGCCTACGAGCAGTACTTC
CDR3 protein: CASSYSQGAYEQYF

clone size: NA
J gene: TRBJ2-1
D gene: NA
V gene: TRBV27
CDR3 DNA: TGTGCCAGCAGTAGACCCGGGACATACAATGAGCAGTTCTTC
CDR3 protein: CASSRPGTYNEQFF

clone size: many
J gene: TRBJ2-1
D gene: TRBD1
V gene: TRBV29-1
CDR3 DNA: TGCAGCGTTGCCTTCACAGGGGGGTACAATGAGCAGTTCTTC
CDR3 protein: CSVAFTGGYNEQFF

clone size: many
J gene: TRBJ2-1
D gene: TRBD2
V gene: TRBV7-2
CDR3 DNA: TGTGCCAGCAGCTTAGGATGGACTAGGTTCAAGTTCTTC
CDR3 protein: CASSLGWTRFKFF

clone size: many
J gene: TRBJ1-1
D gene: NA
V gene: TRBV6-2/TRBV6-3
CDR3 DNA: TGTGCCAGCAGTTACAACCCTCTAAACGGCCGAGAGCGTGAAGCTTTCTTT
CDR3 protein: CASSYNPLNGREREAFF

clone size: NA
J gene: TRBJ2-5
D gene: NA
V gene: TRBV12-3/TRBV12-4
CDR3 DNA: TGTGCCAGCAGGAACCTTATAGAGACCCAGTACTTC
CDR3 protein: CASRNLIETQYF

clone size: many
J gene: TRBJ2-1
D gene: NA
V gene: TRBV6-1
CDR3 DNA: TGTGCCAGCAGTCGGGACTTCTCCTACAATGAGCAGTTCTTC
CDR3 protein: CASSRDFSYNEQFF

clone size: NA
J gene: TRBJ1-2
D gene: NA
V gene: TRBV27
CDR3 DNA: TGTGCCAGCAGTTTCCTCGCGTGGGGGACCAAGCGGGATTATGGCTACACCTTC
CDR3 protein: CASSFLAWGTKRDYGYTF

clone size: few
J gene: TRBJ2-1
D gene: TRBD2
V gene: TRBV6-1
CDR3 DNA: TGTGCCAGCACCGCGACTAGCGGGAGGGTGAATGAGCAGTTCTTC
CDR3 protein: CASTATSGRVNEQFF